This TCR beta chain was identified during a study of T cell responses to AZD1222 COVID-19 vaccine. V trimming: 3 bases; J trimming: 2 bases; junction bases outside the gene matches: 6. Germline V gene data show CDR1 as ENHRY and CDR2 as SYGVKD. The CDR3 contains 15 residues. TCRdb's copy holds only in-frame clones and misses some; the assay was immunoSEQ multiplex PCR. The sample holds 150,000 to 200,000 clones, approximately 93% seen once. The TCR comes from an adult in good health. The chain is built from TRBV10-3 and TRBJ2-7, with 8 bases matching TRBD1. Material: peripheral blood, obtained on day 0 of AZD1222 vaccination. The CDR3 sequence: CAISDPGQAAYEQYF. The CDR3 coding sequence is TGTGCCATCAGTGATCCGGGACAGGCAGCCTACGAGCAGTACTTC.